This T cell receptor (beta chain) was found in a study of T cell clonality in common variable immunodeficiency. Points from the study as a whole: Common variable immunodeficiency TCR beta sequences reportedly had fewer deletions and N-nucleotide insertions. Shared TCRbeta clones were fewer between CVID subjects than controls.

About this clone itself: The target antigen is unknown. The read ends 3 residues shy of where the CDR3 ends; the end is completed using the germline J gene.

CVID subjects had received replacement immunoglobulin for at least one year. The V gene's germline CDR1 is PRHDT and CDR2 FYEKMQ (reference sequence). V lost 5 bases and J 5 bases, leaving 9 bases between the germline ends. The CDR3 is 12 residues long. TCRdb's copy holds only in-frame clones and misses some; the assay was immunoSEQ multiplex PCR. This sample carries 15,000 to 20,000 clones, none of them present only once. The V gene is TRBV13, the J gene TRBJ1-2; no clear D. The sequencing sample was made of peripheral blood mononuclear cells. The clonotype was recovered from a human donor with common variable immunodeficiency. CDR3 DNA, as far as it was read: TGTGCCAGCAGCCAAGGGCCGTATGGC. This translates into CASSQGPYG. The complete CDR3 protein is CASSQGPYGYTF. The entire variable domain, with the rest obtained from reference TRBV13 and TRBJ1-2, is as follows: AAGVIQSPRHLIKEKRETATLKCYPIPRHDTVYWYQQGPGQDPQFLISFYEKMQSDKGSIPDRFSAQQFSDYHSELNMSSLELGDSALYFCASSQGPYGYTFGSGTRLTVV.